This TCR beta chain comes out of a study of blood T cell repertoires in COVID-19 (dated by TCRdb to 2019 to 2021). With respect to the entire study: The collaborator samples originated in the United States, Italy and Spain and spanned the acute and convalescent phases of COVID-19. Subjects who had been exposed to COVID-19, were actively infected with it, or had recovered from it provided the deeply sampled blood TCRbeta repertoires that made up the dataset. The samples were drawn from two sources: the first 160 participants of the ongoing ImmuneRACE study, and 1,200 or so subjects contributed by 6 global collaborators. The material from the prospective study consisted of cDNA or gDNA derived from T cells, B-cell-depleted T cells, or PBMCs. Where available, HLA class I and class II types were taken from metadata supplied by the sample provider and were not determined by assay-based typing. The sample metadata nearly always contained a de-identified subject ID, COVID-19 status, age in years and sex. The repertoires were released in a freely available public database intended as a resource for research on the immune response to SARS-CoV-2.

TCRbeta CDR3 regions were amplified from genomic DNA by means of the immunoSEQ Assay, a bias-controlled multiplex PCR. Per the source publication's procedure: Nucleated cell counts per sample were estimated from amplification of reference gene primers within the assay. To quantify the absolute abundance of each unique TCRbeta CDR3 rearrangement, sequence reads were collapsed and filtered. For each sample, productive Simpson clonality was calculated as the square root of Simpson's diversity index across productive rearrangements. Imported from immuneACCESS, the table was reduced by TCRdb to in-frame sequences with V and J called. These copies leave out some clones; in studies compared against another copy, an unresolved V gene accounts for under half, and the cause of the remainder is not known. The DNA was the basis for D and trimming; V, J and clone size are from that table. The sample table contains under 200,000 clones; only one count was recorded for approximately 79% of them. Together, the top ten hold more than 4.5% of the sample.

Study-wide conclusions, independent of this receptor: Clinical and demographic metadata were provided uncurated, with the amount varying by source and participant.

The CDR3 contains 17 residues, cysteine and phenylalanine counted. Left in the record is the CDR3 DNA by itself, 51 bases read in frame from the first base. Based on the germline V gene, the CDR1 and CDR2 sequences are SNHLY and FYNNEI. Trimmed from V: 10 bases; trimmed from J: 0 bases; junction bases lacking a gene match: 10. Participants in the prospective study were enrolled through a virtual design, were aged roughly 18 to 95 years, and lived in roughly 25 United States geographic areas. In the prospective study, participants were assigned to cohorts based on the clinical history participants reported in a screening survey and a study questionnaire. In the prospective study, whole blood, serum and a nasopharyngeal or oropharyngeal swab were collected from each participant by mobile phlebotomists. Over a 2-month period, participants in the prospective study had the option of providing additional blood draws and questionnaires. Blood samples from the prospective study were shipped frozen or at room temperature prior to DNA extraction.

This clone has more than one count but fewer than ten. It lacks a known antigen. Within one base of it there is no much larger clone, and no base qualities were kept. The V and J genes are TRBV2 and TRBJ1-5; 12 of the junction bases match TRBD1. The origin of this receptor is a woman in her sixties or seventies with acute COVID-19. Sequencing used PBMCs or T cells enriched from blood (not recorded which). At the DNA level, the sequence is TGTGCCACCTCCGGGACAGGGGGCCTTTATAGCAATCAGCCCCAGCATTTT. Translated, it gives CATSGTGGLYSNQPQHF.